The 5 T cell receptor beta chains presented below share a single source sample, sequenced in a study of cytomegalovirus exposure and HLA in healthy donors (dated by TCRdb to between 2016 and 2019). The library was made by the immunoSEQ multiplex PCR assay. The multiplex PCR relied on a mix of 60 forward primers for TCR Vbeta segments and 13 reverse primers for TCR Jbeta segments. TCRdb took over this immuneACCESS table, retaining in-frame rearrangements with V and J assigned. Such tables are incomplete; in checked studies, under half of the missing clones stem from an unresolved V gene, and the remainder is unexplained. For this sample there are roughly 200,000 clones; about 9% appear just once. 1% to 1.5% of the sample rests with the top ten. The material sequenced was PBMCs. The receptors were sampled from a woman younger than 45 in good health and CMV-seropositive.

V gene TRBV6-5 combines with J gene TRBJ2-7, with 10 bases fitting TRBD2. J was trimmed by 3 bases and V by 3 bases; bases with no gene match: 5. Germline lookup yields CDR1 MNHEY and CDR2 SVGAGI. This CDR3 comprises 15 residues. The CDR3 here is CASSYRASGGYEQYF. Here the CDR3 DNA reads TGTGCCAGCAGTTATCGGGCTAGCGGGGGCTACGAGCAGTACTTC.

The rearrangement uses TRBV7-9 and TRBJ1-4; 8 nucleotides agree with TRBD1. J was trimmed by 3 bases and V by 5 bases; bases with no gene match: 2. This CDR3 has 14 residues. Germline V gene data show CDR1 as SEHNR and CDR2 as FQNEAQ (reference sequence). The CDR3 DNA follows: TGTGCCAGCAGCCTGGACAGGGCTAATGAAAAACTGTTTTTT. Translation gives CASSLDRANEKLFF. The full variable domain, its missing parts supplied by reference TRBV7-9 and TRBJ1-4, is DTGVSQNPRHKITKRGQNVTFRCDPISEHNRLYWYRQTLGQGPEFLTYFQNEAQLEKSRLLSDRFSAERPKGSFSTLEIQRTEQGDSAMYLCASSLDRANEKLFFGSGTQLSVL.

This rearrangement joins TRBV30 to TRBJ2-1, with a tentative D call TRBD2 (5 bases). The CDR3 sequence is 16 residues long. Germline assignment: CDR1 GTSNPN and CDR2 SVGIG (reference sequence). V lost 3 bases to trimming and J lost 2 bases, with 17 bases between them. The chain's CDR3 is CAWSKGLAITYNEQFF. The CDR3 DNA is TGTGCCTGGAGCAAAGGGCTAGCTATCACCTACAATGAGCAGTTCTTC.

A few counts support this clone. The chain has TRBV30 and TRBJ2-5; TRBD2 matches at 7 bases. Trimming at V came to 2 bases and at J to 8 bases, leaving 5 bases not matched to a gene. The CDR3 has 12 residues. CDR1 is GTSNPN and CDR2 is SVGIG in the germline V gene (reference sequence). This CDR3 reads CAWSPGGSTQYF. As DNA, the CDR3 is TGTGCCTGGAGTCCGGGGGGTAGCACCCAGTACTTC.

V gene TRBV19 combines with J gene TRBJ1-2; 7 bases align to TRBD1. Germline CDR1 and CDR2: LNHDA and SQIVND (reference sequence). The J segment lost 7 bases and the V segment lost 1 base, leaving 9 bases of the junction unmatched. This CDR3 contains 15 residues. The CDR3 DNA follows: TGTGCCAGTAGTATAGTCCTGGACAGGAGAAGTGGCTACACCTTC. Translated, it gives CASSIVLDRRSGYTF.